One and the same sample provided the 20 T cell receptor beta chains below, sequenced in a study of a mutant IDH1 vaccine in newly diagnosed glioma. TCRdb's table, derived via immunoSEQ multiplex PCR, lists solely in-frame clones and lacks some. This repertoire shows about 64,000 clones, about 81% found once; its top ten account for approximately 9.5%. The time point denotes: week 11, during vaccination. The study gave 300 ug of mutant IDH1 20-mer peptide per vaccine dose, with topical imiquimod. Their antigen targets remain unknown. The starting material was PBMCs, obtained from a glioma patient whose treatment included an IDH1 peptide vaccine. The receptor source for this set is a woman between 50 and 59 years old with glioma.

V is TRBV5-1 and J is TRBJ2-4; D perhaps matches TRBD1 (5 bases). The V gene lost 3 bases and the J gene lost 9 bases, with 16 bases spanning the gap. CDR1 is SGHRS and CDR2 is YFSETQ in the germline V gene. CDR3 length: 14 amino acids. The CDR3 sequence: CASSSQGQGTIQYF. For the CDR3, the DNA is TGCGCCAGCAGCTCCCAAGGGCAGGGAACCATTCAGTACTTC.

V gene TRBV2 combines with J gene TRBJ2-6, with D perhaps assigned TRBD1 or TRBD2 (6 bases each). CDR3 size: 18 residues. Germline V gene sequence: CDR1 SNHLY, CDR2 FYNNEI. V lost 4 bases, J lost 3 bases, and 19 bases lay in between. The CDR3 nucleotides are TGTGCCAGCAGTGGACTAGGACAGAGTTTAGTTGGGGCCAACGTCCTGACTTTC. Translating it yields CASSGLGQSLVGANVLTF.

The genes are TRBV5-4 and TRBJ2-1, with D possibly called TRBD1 or TRBD2 (5 bases each). The length of the CDR3 is 15 residues. Germline assignment: CDR1 SGHNT and CDR2 YYREEE (reference sequence). The V end lost 4 bases, the J end lost 7 bases, and 18 bases lay between the germline ends. In DNA form, the CDR3 reads TGTGCCAGCAGCCCGGGGCTCCCTATGGGGAATGAGCAGTTCTTC. It yields the protein CASSPGLPMGNEQFF.

This chain joins TRBV5-4 and TRBJ2-3, with D perhaps matching TRBD1 (6 bases). CDR1 SGHNT and CDR2 YYREEE come from the germline V gene (reference sequence). Trimming removed 4 bases from V and 9 bases from J, with 15 bases in between. The CDR3 covers 13 residues. The CDR3 is CASSQRTVLTQYF. CDR3 DNA: TGTGCCAGCAGCCAACGGACAGTTCTAACGCAGTATTTT. Complete variable domain (other parts from reference TRBV5-4 and TRBJ2-3): ETGVTQSPTHLIKTRGQQVTLRCSSQSGHNTVSWYQQALGQGPQFIFQYYREEENGRGNFPPRFSGLQFPNYSSELNVNALELDDSALYLCASSQRTVLTQYFGPGTRLTVL.

The chain is built from TRBV27 and TRBJ1-1; D is uncertain. CDR1 and CDR2 (germline): MNHEY, SMNVEV (reference sequence). This CDR3 comprises 13 residues. Trimming cost V 2 bases and J 5 bases, with 9 bases left between them. The CDR3 protein is CASSLGESTEAFF. CDR3 DNA sequence: TGTGCCAGCAGTTTAGGGGAGTCGACTGAAGCTTTCTTT.

The chain recombines TRBV25-1 with TRBJ1-1; possible D gene TRBD1, 5 bases. In germline, CDR1 is MGHDK, CDR2 SYGVNS. With 6 bases removed from V and 4 bases from J, the gap between germline ends came to 9 bases. The CDR3 is 12 amino acids. CDR3 in amino acids: CASRAGGTEAFF. CDR3 DNA sequence: TGTGCCAGCAGGGCTGGGGGCACTGAAGCTTTCTTT.

The gene calls are TRBV15 and TRBJ1-2, with D possibly matching TRBD1 (5 bases). Looked up from germline, CDR1 is LNHNV and CDR2 is YYDKDF (reference sequence). This CDR3 comprises 19 residues. The V gene lost 3 bases and the J gene lost 0 bases, with 23 bases spanning the gap. CDR3 bases: TGTGCCACCAGCAGGAGGGGTAAAGGATCTGATGCAACTAACTATGGCTACACCTTC. Translated: CATSRRGKGSDATNYGYTF.

This chain connects TRBV25-1 to TRBJ1-2; no reliable D call. Trimming shortened V by 3 bases and J by 11 bases, and 10 bases separated the two germline ends. This CDR3 comprises 11 residues. The V gene's germline CDR1 is MGHDK and CDR2 SYGVNS. This CDR3 is CASSDPFLYTF. CDR3 DNA: TGTGCCAGCAGTGATCCCTTTCTGTACACCTTC.

The chain is built from TRBV10-2 and TRBJ2-3, with TRBD2 identical over 11 bases. The V segment lost 6 bases and the J segment 2 bases; nucleotides outside the gene matches: 4. The CDR3 length is 15 residues. The germline CDR1 and CDR2 sequences are WSHSY and SAAADI. CDR3 DNA sequence: TGCGCCAGCAGCCTAGCGGGGGGACTCACAGATACGCAGTATTTT. Its translation is CASSLAGGLTDTQYF.

There are a few counts of this clone. The chain couples TRBV19 to TRBJ1-1, with D perhaps matching TRBD1 (5 bases). The V end was cut by 3 bases, the J end by 3 bases, with 11 bases between. The CDR3 contains 14 residues. The germline V gene encodes CDR1 LNHDA and CDR2 SQIVND (reference sequence). The CDR3 nucleotides are TGTGCCAGTAGTATCGGACATCCGGACACTGAAGCTTTCTTT. It specifies CASSIGHPDTEAFF.

The chain combines TRBV18 with TRBJ1-3; D is undetermined. This CDR3 region has 15 residues. Per the germline V gene, CDR1 is KGHSH and CDR2 is LQKENI. Trimming cost V 3 bases and J 0 bases, with 9 bases left between them. CDR3 protein: CASSPGQDSGNTIYF. The CDR3 coding sequence is TGTGCCAGCTCACCGGGTCAAGACTCTGGAAACACCATATATTTT.

The chain's CDR3 is CASSVRDYYEQYF. DNA for the CDR3: TGTGCCAGCAGCGTACGGGACTACTACGAGCAGTACTTC. This sequence joins TRBV9 and TRBJ2-7; 7 nucleotides line up with TRBD2. CDR3 length equals 13 residues. Germline V gene data show CDR1 as SGDLS and CDR2 as YYNGEE. V lost 1 base and J lost 3; bases outside the gene matches: 1.

This rearrangement joins TRBV5-1 to TRBJ1-3; D is unresolved. Germline CDR1 reads SGHRS; CDR2 reads YFSETQ. The CDR3 length is 18 residues. Trimming removed 0 bases at V and 0 bases at J, with 16 bases between. The CDR3 DNA follows: TGCGCCAGCAGCTTGGAGGTATCCGGTGGAGTCTCTGGAAACACCATATATTTT. It specifies CASSLEVSGGVSGNTIYF.

V and J are TRBV28 and TRBJ1-2; weak D call: TRBD1 (5 bases). The CDR3 is 12 residues long. CDR1 is MDHEN and CDR2 is SYDVKM in the germline V gene. Trimming took off 3 bases at V and 13 bases at J, with 15 bases between the two ends. Here the CDR3 reads CASSFGRSRGTF. The CDR3 DNA sequence: TGTGCCAGCAGTTTTGGAAGATCGAGGGGCACCTTC.

The chain carries TRBV9 and TRBJ1-1; 9 bases fit TRBD1. The CDR3 runs to 15 residues. With V trimmed by 4 bases and J by 3 bases, 7 bases remained unmatched. CDR1 SGDLS and CDR2 YYNGEE come from the germline V gene. The CDR3, as DNA: TGTGCCAGCAGCCTTACAGGGGGCGAGTACACTGAAGCTTTCTTT. This translates into CASSLTGGEYTEAFF.

This clone was counted a few times. This CDR3 is CASSFYWNTEAFF. In nucleotides, the CDR3 is TGTGCCAGCAGCTTTTATTGGAACACTGAAGCTTTCTTT. The chain has TRBV7-9 and TRBJ1-1, with D hard to call. Trimming removed 3 bases at V and 1 base at J, with 6 bases between. Germline-derived CDR1 and CDR2 are SEHNR and FQNEAQ (reference sequence). The CDR3 spans 13 residues.

This clone occurred once. This sequence joins TRBV7-8 and TRBJ2-5, with D possibly matching TRBD2 (6 bases). The CDR3 covers 14 residues. From germline, CDR1 is SGHVS and CDR2 FQNEAQ. The V end was cut by 2 bases, the J end by 5 bases, with 12 bases between. This CDR3 is CASSLQGEVETQYF. The CDR3 DNA sequence: TGTGCCAGCAGCTTACAAGGGGAGGTCGAGACCCAGTACTTC.

Here the CDR3 DNA reads TGTGCCAGCAGCGCCACTAGCGGGGGGGCGACCCCCCAAGAGACCCAGTACTTC. Translation: CASSATSGGATPQETQYF. J is TRBJ2-5 and V is TRBV9; 13 positions agree with TRBD2. The CDR3 runs to 18 residues. J was trimmed by 1 base and V by 3 bases; bases with no gene match: 9. Germline V gene sequence: CDR1 SGDLS, CDR2 YYNGEE. The whole variable domain, remainder taken from reference TRBV9 and TRBJ2-5, is DSGVTQTPKHLITATGQRVTLRCSPRSGDLSVYWYQQSLDQGLQFLIQYYNGEERAKGNILERFSAQQFPDLHSELNLSSLELGDSALYFCASSATSGGATPQETQYFGPGTRLLVL.

V gene TRBV6-1 combines with J gene TRBJ2-5, with D unresolved. V shed 7 bases and J shed 5 bases, with 11 bases lying between them. Germline values: CDR1 MNHNS, CDR2 SASEGT. The CDR3 has 12 residues. CDR3 sequence (DNA): TGTGCCAGCACACGACTGGGTGAGACCCAGTACTTC. This gives the protein CASTRLGETQYF.

The V and J genes are TRBV4-3 and TRBJ2-7; D gene unclear. Germline V gives CDR1 LGHNA, CDR2 YSLEER. Trimming cost V 4 bases and J 0 bases, with 10 bases left between them. The CDR3 totals 14 residues. This chain's CDR3 is CASSPQLSSYEQYF. The CDR3 DNA reads as TGCGCCAGCAGCCCCCAATTGAGCTCCTACGAGCAGTACTTC.